A selection of T cell receptor beta chains follows, all from one sample in a study of OX40 agonist ivuxolimab in advanced cancers. TCRdb's table, derived via immunoSEQ multiplex PCR, lists solely in-frame clones and lacks some. The table shows tens of thousands of clones, with 85% occurring only once. The specimen comprised CD4+ or CD8+ T cells sorted from blood, sampled in a trial of the OX40 agonist ivuxolimab. These receptor sequences come from an adult with an advanced solid tumor such as melanoma, head and neck, liver or kidney cancer. The CDR3 runs from the conserved cysteine through the conserved F or W. The D gene is left open where the match is weak. Only part of the rows carry a size: once, few, many, or a class if the clone is expanded.

.	few	TRBV4-1	TRBJ2-3	CASIGPDTQYF	TGCGCCAGCATAGGGCCAGATACGCAGTATTTT
.	.	TRBV27	TRBJ2-7	CASSLSTRGDYEQYF	TGTGCCAGCAGTTTATCAACTAGGGGAGACTACGAGCAGTACTTC
.	.	TRBV30	TRBJ2-7	CAWSPRDRISYEQYF	TGTGCCTGGAGTCCCCGGGACCGTATCTCCTACGAGCAGTACTTC
.	.	TRBV27	TRBJ1-2	CASSFQNNYGYTF	TGTGCCAGCAGTTTCCAAAATAACTATGGCTACACCTTC
.	.	TRBV12-5	TRBJ1-5	CASGLGGQPQHF	TGTGCTAGTGGTTTGGGGGGTCAGCCCCAGCATTTT
TRBD2	.	TRBV13	TRBJ2-5	CASSYGTSLQTQYF	TGTGCCAGCAGCTACGGGACTAGTCTACAGACCCAGTACTTC
.	few	TRBV9	TRBJ2-7	CASSLGGDTYEQYF	TGTGCCAGCAGCCTGGGGGGGGACACCTACGAGCAGTACTTC
.	.	TRBV4-2	TRBJ1-5	CASSQESDQPQHF	TGTGCCAGCAGCCAGGAAAGCGATCAGCCCCAGCATTTT
.	.	TRBV30	TRBJ1-2	CAWTEQGLGYTF	TGTGCCTGGACCGAACAGGGACTGGGCTACACCTTC
TRBD1	.	TRBV6-1	TRBJ1-4	CASSEELLNRGPINEKLFF	TGTGCCAGCAGTGAAGAACTTCTCAACAGGGGGCCCATTAATGAAAAACTGTTTTTT
.	medium-sized	TRBV28	TRBJ1-3	CASSLFNTGTGNTIYF	TGTGCCAGCAGTCTGTTCAATACAGGGACTGGAAACACCATATATTTT
.	.	TRBV4-2	TRBJ1-1	CASSLTNEAFF	TGTGCCAGCAGTCTTACGAACGAAGCTTTCTTT
TRBD1	.	TRBV15	TRBJ1-2	CATSPRRGTAYGYTF	TGTGCCACCAGCCCCCGACGGGGGACAGCCTATGGCTACACCTTC
.	.	TRBV28	TRBJ2-2	CASSFDSTNTGELFF	TGTGCCAGCAGTTTCGATTCAACGAACACCGGGGAGCTGTTTTTT
.	.	TRBV19	TRBJ2-1	CASSMPPTWVF	TGTGCCAGTAGTATGCCCCCCACTTGGGTCTTC
TRBD2	.	TRBV9	TRBJ2-2	CASSVAQGRDTGELFF	TGTGCCAGCAGCGTAGCTCAAGGGAGGGACACCGGGGAGCTGTTTTTT
TRBD2	.	TRBV9	TRBJ2-3	CASSIGLAGHTDTQYF	TGTGCCAGCAGCATCGGACTAGCGGGACACACAGATACGCAGTATTTT
TRBD1	.	TRBV7-9	TRBJ2-7	CASSYSGTGDAYEQYF	TGTGCCAGCAGCTACTCCGGGACAGGGGATGCCTACGAGCAGTACTTC
TRBD1	.	TRBV4-3	TRBJ1-1	CASSQEGDRANTEAFF	TGCGCCAGCAGCCAAGAGGGGGACAGGGCGAACACTGAAGCTTTCTTT
TRBD1	.	TRBV28	TRBJ2-7	CASRPPGQNYEQYF	TGTGCCAGCAGGCCCCCGGGACAGAACTACGAGCAGTACTTC
TRBD2	.	TRBV6-6	TRBJ2-2	CASSYGRGAKTGELFF	TGTGCCAGCAGTTACGGGCGGGGGGCAAAGACCGGGGAGCTGTTTTTT
.	.	TRBV28	TRBJ1-6	CASSLRQGRNSPLHF	TGTGCCAGCAGTTTAAGGCAGGGGAGGAATTCACCCCTCCACTTT
.	medium-sized	TRBV9	TRBJ2-7	CASSHNPGGQSYEQYF	TGTGCCAGCAGCCATAACCCCGGGGGCCAGTCCTACGAGCAGTACTTC
.	few	TRBV11-2	TRBJ2-2	CASSTPTGELFF	TGTGCCAGCAGCACCCCCACCGGGGAGCTGTTTTTT
TRBD1	.	TRBV6-5	TRBJ1-1	CASSPSRTGATEAFF	TGTGCCAGCAGTCCCTCCAGGACAGGGGCAACTGAAGCTTTCTTT
.	.	TRBV5-1	TRBJ2-3	CASKHRTLSGDTQYF	TGCGCCAGCAAGCACAGAACACTCTCAGGAGATACGCAGTATTTT
.	.	TRBV28	TRBJ1-5	CASSLEGIQPQHF	TGTGCCAGCAGTTTGGAAGGGATTCAGCCCCAGCATTTT
.	.	TRBV15	TRBJ1-1	CATSRDGAKNTEAFF	TGTGCCACCAGCAGAGACGGAGCGAAGAACACTGAAGCTTTCTTT
TRBD1	.	TRBV19	TRBJ1-5	CASSSQRTGEVLIQNQPQHF	TGTGCCAGTAGTTCCCAACGGACAGGGGAGGTTTTAATTCAAAATCAGCCCCAGCATTTT
TRBD1	.	TRBV6-5	TRBJ1-2	CASSDGTEYGYTF	TGTGCCAGCAGTGACGGGACAGAGTATGGCTACACCTTC
.	.	TRBV9	TRBJ2-3	CASSGGTESTDTQYF	TGTGCCAGCAGCGGGGGGACCGAGTCCACAGATACGCAGTATTTT
TRBD1	.	TRBV28	TRBJ2-3	CASSQDRGFTDTQYF	TGTGCCAGCAGTCAGGACAGGGGTTTCACAGATACGCAGTATTTT
.	once	TRBV15	TRBJ1-6	CATTATTAGSYNSPLHF	TGTGCCACCACAGCTACCACCGCCGGGTCCTATAATTCACCCCTCCACTTT
TRBD1	.	TRBV7-8	TRBJ1-4	CASSWDRDRPITTNEKLFF	TGTGCCAGCAGCTGGGACCGGGACAGGCCGATTACAACTAATGAAAAACTGTTTTTT
.	.	TRBV7-9	TRBJ2-3	CASSFSDIDGQQYF	TGTGCCAGCAGCTTCTCGGACATCGACGGACAGCAGTATTTT
.	.	TRBV9	TRBJ1-2	CASSVAQDGYTSYGYTF	TGTGCCAGCAGCGTAGCCCAGGACGGGTATACTAGCTATGGCTACACCTTC
.	.	TRBV9	TRBJ2-2	CASSVEDHNTGELFF	TGTGCCAGCAGCGTAGAGGACCATAACACCGGGGAGCTGTTTTTT
.	.	TRBV19	TRBJ1-5	CASSIELSNQPQHF	TGTGCCAGTAGTATAGAATTGAGCAATCAGCCCCAGCATTTT